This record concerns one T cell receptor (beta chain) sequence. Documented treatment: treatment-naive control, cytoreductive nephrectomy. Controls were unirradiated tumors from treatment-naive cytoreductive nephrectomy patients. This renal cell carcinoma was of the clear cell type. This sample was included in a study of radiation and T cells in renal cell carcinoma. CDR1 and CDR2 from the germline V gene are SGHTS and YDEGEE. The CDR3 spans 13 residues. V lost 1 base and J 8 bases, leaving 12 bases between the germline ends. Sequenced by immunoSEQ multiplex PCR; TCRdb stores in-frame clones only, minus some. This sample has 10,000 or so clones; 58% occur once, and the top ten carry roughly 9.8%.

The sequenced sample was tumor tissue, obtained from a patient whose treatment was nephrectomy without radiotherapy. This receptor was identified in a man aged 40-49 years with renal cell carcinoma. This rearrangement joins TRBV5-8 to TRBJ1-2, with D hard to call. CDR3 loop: CASSLYPSSGYTF. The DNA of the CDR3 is TGTGCCAGCAGCTTGTATCCGTCAAGCGGCTACACCTTC.